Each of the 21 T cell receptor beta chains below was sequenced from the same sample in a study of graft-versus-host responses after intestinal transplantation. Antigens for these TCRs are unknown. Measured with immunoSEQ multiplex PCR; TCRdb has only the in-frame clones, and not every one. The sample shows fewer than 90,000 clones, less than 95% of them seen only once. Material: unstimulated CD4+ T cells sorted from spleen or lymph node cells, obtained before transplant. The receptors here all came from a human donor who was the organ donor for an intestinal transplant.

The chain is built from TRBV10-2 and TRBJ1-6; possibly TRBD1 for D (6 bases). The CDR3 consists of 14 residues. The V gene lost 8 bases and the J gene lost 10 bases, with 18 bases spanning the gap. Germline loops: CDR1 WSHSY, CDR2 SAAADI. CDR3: CASSEGGLKSPLHF. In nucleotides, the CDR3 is TGCGCCAGCTCTGAGGGGGGGTTGAAATCACCCCTCCACTTT.

The CDR3 loop is CASSLKVSTDTQYF. In DNA, the CDR3 is TGTGCCAGCAGCTTAAAAGTAAGCACAGATACGCAGTATTTT. The gene calls are TRBV7-2 and TRBJ2-3, with D hard to call. CDR1 is SGHTA, CDR2 FQGNSA, per germline. The V gene lost 2 bases and the J gene lost 0 bases, with 6 bases spanning the gap. The CDR3 runs to 14 residues.

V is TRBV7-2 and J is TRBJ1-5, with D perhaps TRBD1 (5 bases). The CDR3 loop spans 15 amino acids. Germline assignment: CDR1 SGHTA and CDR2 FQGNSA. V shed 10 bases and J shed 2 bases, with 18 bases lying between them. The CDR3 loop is CAINTGVGGNQPQHF. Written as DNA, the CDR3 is TGTGCCATAAATACGGGGGTCGGGGGCAATCAGCCCCAGCATTTT.

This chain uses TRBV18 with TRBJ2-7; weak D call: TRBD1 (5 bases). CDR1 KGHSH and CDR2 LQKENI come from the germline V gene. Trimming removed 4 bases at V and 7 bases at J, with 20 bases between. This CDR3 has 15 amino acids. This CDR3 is CASSLPQGQGKEQYF. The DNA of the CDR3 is TGTGCCAGCTCACTTCCACAAGGGCAGGGTAAAGAGCAGTACTTC.

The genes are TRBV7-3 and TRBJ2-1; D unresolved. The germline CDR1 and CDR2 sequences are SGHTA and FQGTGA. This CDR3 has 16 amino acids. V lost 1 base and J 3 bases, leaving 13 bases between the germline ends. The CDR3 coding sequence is TGTGCCAGCAGCTTAAGGTTCGAAAATGGCTACAATGAGCAGTTCTTC. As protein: CASSLRFENGYNEQFF.

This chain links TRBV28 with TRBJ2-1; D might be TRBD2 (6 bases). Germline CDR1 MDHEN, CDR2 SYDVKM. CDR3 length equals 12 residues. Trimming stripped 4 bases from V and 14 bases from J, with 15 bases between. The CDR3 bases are TGTGCCAGCAGTTGGCCGGGACTGAATGAGTTCTTC. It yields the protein CASSWPGLNEFF.

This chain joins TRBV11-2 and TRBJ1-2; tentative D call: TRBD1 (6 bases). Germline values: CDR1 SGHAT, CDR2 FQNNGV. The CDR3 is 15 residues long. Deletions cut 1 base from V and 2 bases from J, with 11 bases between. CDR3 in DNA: TGTGCCAGCAGCTTAGTAGCAGGGGCCAACTATGGCTACACCTTC. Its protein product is CASSLVAGANYGYTF.

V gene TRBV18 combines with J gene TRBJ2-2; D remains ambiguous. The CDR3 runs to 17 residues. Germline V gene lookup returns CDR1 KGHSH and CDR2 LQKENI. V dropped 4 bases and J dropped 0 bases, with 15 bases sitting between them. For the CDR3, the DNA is TGTGCCAGCTCACTCAATCGCGTGGTCACGAACACCGGGGAGCTGTTTTTT. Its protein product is CASSLNRVVTNTGELFF.

The CDR3 nucleotides read TGCAGCGTTGCGGGGGTGGGGACCTACGAGCAGTACTTC. Encoded protein: CSVAGVGTYEQYF. The rearrangement links TRBV29-1 to TRBJ2-7, with D tentatively TRBD2 (6 bases). Trimming removed 4 bases at V and 2 bases at J, with 12 bases between. The CDR3 is 13 amino acids. Germline CDR1 SQVTM, CDR2 ANQGSEA.

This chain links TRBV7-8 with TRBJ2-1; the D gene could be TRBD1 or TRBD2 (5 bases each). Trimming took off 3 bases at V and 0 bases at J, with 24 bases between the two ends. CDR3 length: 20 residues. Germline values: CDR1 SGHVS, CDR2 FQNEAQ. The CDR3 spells CASSFLVGPSWESSYNEQFF. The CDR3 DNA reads TGTGCCAGCAGCTTTTTGGTGGGACCAAGCTGGGAAAGCTCCTACAATGAGCAGTTCTTC.

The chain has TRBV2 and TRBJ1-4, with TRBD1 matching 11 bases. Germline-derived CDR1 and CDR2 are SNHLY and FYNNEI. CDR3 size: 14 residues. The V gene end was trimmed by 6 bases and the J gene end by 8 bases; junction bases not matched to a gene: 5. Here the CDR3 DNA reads TGTGCCAGCAGGGACAGGGGGCTTCGGGAAAAACTGTTTTTT. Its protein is CASRDRGLREKLFF.

CDR3 in DNA: TGTGCCTCCCAGGGACAAAAACTGGGTAACACTGAAGCTTTCTTT. This translates into CASQGQKLGNTEAFF. V and J are TRBV7-2 and TRBJ1-1; a possible D gene is TRBD1 (6 bases). Looked up from germline, CDR1 is SGHTA and CDR2 is FQGNSA. Trimming removed 11 bases at V and 2 bases at J, with 21 bases between. This CDR3 is built from 15 residues.

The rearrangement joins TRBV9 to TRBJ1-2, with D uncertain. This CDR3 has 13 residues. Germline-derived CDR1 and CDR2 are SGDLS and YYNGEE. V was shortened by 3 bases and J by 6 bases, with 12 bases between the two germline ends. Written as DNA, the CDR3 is TGTGCCAGCAGCGCCCGTACAGAGAATGGCTACACCTTC. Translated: CASSARTENGYTF.

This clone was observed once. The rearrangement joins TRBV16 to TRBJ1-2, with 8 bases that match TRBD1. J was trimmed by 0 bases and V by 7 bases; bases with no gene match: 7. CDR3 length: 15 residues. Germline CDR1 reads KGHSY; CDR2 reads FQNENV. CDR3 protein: CASTPTGVPNYGYTF. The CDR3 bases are TGTGCCAGCACCCCGACAGGGGTTCCTAACTATGGCTACACCTTC.

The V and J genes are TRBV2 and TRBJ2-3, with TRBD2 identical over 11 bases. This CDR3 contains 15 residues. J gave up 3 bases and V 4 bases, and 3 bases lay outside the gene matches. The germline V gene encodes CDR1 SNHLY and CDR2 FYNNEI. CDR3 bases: TGTGCCAGCAGTGGGGTAGCGGGGGGGACAGATACGCAGTATTTT. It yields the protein CASSGVAGGTDTQYF.

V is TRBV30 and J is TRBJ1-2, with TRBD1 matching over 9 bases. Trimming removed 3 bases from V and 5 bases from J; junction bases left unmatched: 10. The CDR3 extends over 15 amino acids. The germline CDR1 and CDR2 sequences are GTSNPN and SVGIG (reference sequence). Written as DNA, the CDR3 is TGTGCCTGGAGCCTCGGGACAGGGCATGGTTATGGCTACACCTTC. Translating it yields CAWSLGTGHGYGYTF.

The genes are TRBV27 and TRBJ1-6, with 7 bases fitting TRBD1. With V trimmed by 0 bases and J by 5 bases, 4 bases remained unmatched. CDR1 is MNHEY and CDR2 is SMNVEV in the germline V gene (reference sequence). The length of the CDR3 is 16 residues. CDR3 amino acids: CASSLSIGTDNSPLHF. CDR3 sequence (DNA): TGTGCCAGCAGTTTATCGATAGGGACAGATAATTCACCCCTCCACTTT.

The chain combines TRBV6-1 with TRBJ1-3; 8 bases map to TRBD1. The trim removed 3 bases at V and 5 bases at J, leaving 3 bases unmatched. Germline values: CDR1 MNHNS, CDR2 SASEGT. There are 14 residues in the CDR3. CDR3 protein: CASSDGQGRNTIYF. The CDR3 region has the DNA TGTGCCAGCAGTGACGGACAGGGCCGAAACACCATATATTTT.

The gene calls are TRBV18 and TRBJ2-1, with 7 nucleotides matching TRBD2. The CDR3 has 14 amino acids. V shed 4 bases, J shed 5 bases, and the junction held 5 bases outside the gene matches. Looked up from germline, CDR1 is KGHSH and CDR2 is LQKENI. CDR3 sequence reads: CASSLRAGDNEQFF. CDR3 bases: TGTGCCAGCTCACTCAGGGCGGGGGACAATGAGCAGTTCTTC.

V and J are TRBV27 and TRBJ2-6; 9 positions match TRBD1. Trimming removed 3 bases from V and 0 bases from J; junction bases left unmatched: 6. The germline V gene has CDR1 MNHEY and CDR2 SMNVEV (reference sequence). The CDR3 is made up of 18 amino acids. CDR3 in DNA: TGTGCCAGCAGTTTGTTGGGACAGGGTGGCTCTGGGGCCAACGTCCTGACTTTC. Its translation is CASSLLGQGGSGANVLTF.

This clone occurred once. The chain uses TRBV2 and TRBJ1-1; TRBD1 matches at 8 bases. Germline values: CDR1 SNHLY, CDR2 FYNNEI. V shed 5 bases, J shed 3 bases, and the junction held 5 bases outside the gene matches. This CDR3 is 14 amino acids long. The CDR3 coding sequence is TGTGCCAGCAGTAACCAGGGGGCGCACACTGAAGCTTTCTTT. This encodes CASSNQGAHTEAFF.